The 18 T cell receptor beta chains listed next were all sequenced from one sample in a study of shared clonotypes between healthy human individuals. Generated by immunoSEQ multiplex PCR, the TCRdb table keeps only in-frame clones and is missing some. Found here are 900,000 to 1,200,000 clones, 75% to 80% of them singletons; the top ten hold roughly 0.57%. The specimen sequenced was memory CD4+ T cells from PBMCs. Subset given: CD45RA-negative fraction. These receptors were collected from a man in his late teens or twenties in good health. Some clones in this sample may be carry-over from other donors' samples.

With regard to this clone: The same CDR3 is also encoded by other DNA sequences in this sample. The chain has TRBV7-8 and TRBJ1-2, with 7 positions matching TRBD1. V lost 1 base, J lost 2 bases, and 1 base stayed unmatched. The CDR3 is made up of 14 amino acids. The V gene's germline CDR1 is SGHVS and CDR2 FQNEAQ. The DNA for the CDR3 is TGTGCCAGCAGCTTAGGGACAGGCAACTATGGCTACACCTTC. Its translation is CASSLGTGNYGYTF.

The chain combines TRBV29-1 with TRBJ2-7, with TRBD2 matching 13 bases. J gave up 4 bases and V 6 bases, and 3 bases lay outside the gene matches. The germline CDR1 and CDR2 sequences are SQVTM and ANQGSEA. This CDR3 is 13 amino acids long. CDR3 DNA sequence: TGCAGCGTGCGACTAGCGGGAGGATACGAGCAGTACTTC. Residues: CSVRLAGGYEQYF.

About this clone itself: This may be a read error, as it is one base from a much larger clone. The chain carries TRBV11-2 and TRBJ1-1, with 7 bases fitting TRBD1. Per the germline V gene, CDR1 is SGHAT and CDR2 is FQNNGV. The CDR3 is 13 amino acids. V shed 4 bases and J 3 bases; nucleotides not matched to a gene: 2. The DNA of the CDR3 is TGTGCCAGCAGCTACGACAGGGACACTGAAGCTTTCTTT. This translates into CASSYDRDTEAFF.

V gene TRBV11-1 combines with J gene TRBJ2-1; D possibly corresponds to TRBD1 (6 bases). CDR1 is SGHAT, CDR2 FQDESV, per germline (reference sequence). The ends were cut back, 0 bases at V and 3 bases at J, with 9 bases in the middle. This CDR3 is 15 amino acids long. The CDR3 sequence: CASSLAGQFYNEQFF. CDR3 bases: TGTGCCAGCAGCTTAGCAGGACAGTTCTACAATGAGCAGTTCTTC. Using reference TRBV11-1 and TRBJ2-1 for the parts outside the CDR3, the full variable domain is EAEVAQSPRYKITEKSQAVAFWCDPISGHATLYWYRQILGQGPELLVQFQDESVVDDSQLPKDRFSAERLKGVDSTLKIQPAELGDSAMYLCASSLAGQFYNEQFFGPGTRLTVL.

A few counts support this clone. The same CDR3 is also encoded by other DNA sequences in this sample. V is TRBV9 and J is TRBJ2-3; no clear D. V shed 0 bases and J shed 0 bases, with 8 bases lying between them. The CDR3 length is 15 residues. Germline CDR1 and CDR2: SGDLS and YYNGEE. CDR3 residues: CASSVGSTSTDTQYF. DNA for the CDR3: TGTGCCAGCAGCGTAGGGAGTACTAGCACAGATACGCAGTATTTT. The complete variable domain, with remaining parts taken from reference TRBV9 and TRBJ2-3, reads DSGVTQTPKHLITATGQRVTLRCSPRSGDLSVYWYQQSLDQGLQFLIQYYNGEERAKGNILERFSAQQFPDLHSELNLSSLELGDSALYFCASSVGSTSTDTQYFGPGTRLTVL.

In the case of this clone: This is likely an artifact of a read error, given a far larger clone one base away. Other DNA sequences in this sample translate to the same CDR3. J is TRBJ2-7 and V is TRBV19, with TRBD2 matching 7 bases. This CDR3 is built from 14 residues. Germline V lookup: CDR1 LNHDA, CDR2 SQIVND (reference sequence). The DNA of the CDR3 is TGTGCCAGTAGTATAGGGCGGGGGTCCCACGAACAGTACTTC. This encodes CASSIGRGSHEQYF.

This chain connects TRBV15 to TRBJ2-7; 7 bases are a match to TRBD1. The J segment lost 0 bases and the V segment lost 2 bases, leaving 4 bases of the junction unmatched. Looked up from germline, CDR1 is LNHNV and CDR2 is YYDKDF (reference sequence). CDR3 size: 15 residues. CDR3 protein: CATSRTDRDSYEQYF. In DNA, the CDR3 is TGTGCCACCAGCAGAACCGACAGGGACTCCTACGAGCAGTACTTC. The variable domain in full, with the rest retrieved from reference TRBV15 and TRBJ2-7, is DAMVIQNPRYQVTQFGKPVTLSCSQTLNHNVMYWYQQKSSQAPKLLFHYYDKDFNNEADTPDNFQSRRPNTSFCFLDIRSPGLGDTAMYLCATSRTDRDSYEQYFGPGTRLTVT.

This CDR3 is CASSLRQGIVSQPQHF. The CDR3 region has the DNA TGTGCCAGCAGTTTAAGGCAGGGGATCGTCTCGCAGCCCCAGCATTTT. The V gene is TRBV28, the J gene TRBJ1-5; possible D gene TRBD1, 6 bases. CDR3 length: 16 amino acids. Trimming took 2 bases from V and 7 from J, leaving 18 bases between them. Per germline, CDR1 MDHEN and CDR2 SYDVKM.

The V call is TRBV5-1, the J call TRBJ2-2; weak D call: TRBD2 (6 bases). Trimming removed 1 base from V and 6 bases from J, with 13 bases in between. The CDR3 runs to 15 residues. The germline V gene has CDR1 SGHRS and CDR2 YFSETQ. DNA for the CDR3: TGCGCCAGCAGCTTGTTGCAGGGCGGGGCCGGGGAGCTGTTTTTT. Protein sequence: CASSLLQGGAGELFF.

The rearrangement links TRBV10-1 to TRBJ2-7, with D maybe TRBD2 (6 bases). Trimming pared 2 bases from V and 3 bases from J, leaving 11 bases between. CDR3 length equals 14 residues. CDR1 WNHNN and CDR2 SYGVQD come from the germline V gene (reference sequence). The CDR3 nucleotides read TGCGCCAGCAGTGAGGGCCAGGGACTCTACGAGCAGTACTTC. Translating gives CASSEGQGLYEQYF.

This chain uses TRBV5-1 with TRBJ2-2, with D possibly matching TRBD2 (6 bases). This CDR3 comprises 15 residues. V shed 10 bases and J shed 0 bases, with 16 bases lying between them. CDR1 is SGHRS and CDR2 is YFSETQ in the germline V gene. CDR3 region: CASAVRDPNTGELFF. As DNA, the CDR3 is TGCGCCTCGGCCGTGCGGGATCCGAACACCGGGGAGCTGTTTTTT.

The rearrangement uses TRBV28 and TRBJ2-3; D call uncertain. The V gene lost 10 bases and the J gene lost 0 bases, with 14 bases spanning the gap. CDR1 is MDHEN, CDR2 SYDVKM, per germline. The CDR3 spans 14 residues. The CDR3, as DNA: TGTGCCACCCTTAGAGAGGACAGCACAGATACGCAGTATTTT. It translates to CATLREDSTDTQYF.

With regard to this clone: A far larger clone is off by one base, so a read error is likely. This sequence joins TRBV11-2 and TRBJ1-2; D is undetermined. Trimming took off 8 bases at V and 0 bases at J, with 16 bases between the two ends. CDR1 and CDR2 (germline): SGHAT, FQNNGV. This CDR3 has 15 residues. The CDR3 reads CASGALRETNYGYTF. The CDR3 DNA reads TGTGCCAGCGGCGCCCTCCGGGAGACTAACTATGGCTACACCTTC.

The chain has TRBV9 and TRBJ2-3, with TRBD2 matching over 11 bases. This CDR3 spans 18 amino acids. V lost 4 bases and J lost 3; bases outside the gene matches: 13. Germline assignment: CDR1 SGDLS and CDR2 YYNGEE. The CDR3 region has the DNA TGTGCCAGCAGCTCCCGCCCAAGACTAGCGGGGATGACAGATACGCAGTATTTT. It translates to CASSSRPRLAGMTDTQYF.

With regard to this clone: Other nucleotide sequences from this sample produce the same CDR3. The chain couples TRBV5-6 to TRBJ2-1, with TRBD2 as a possible D gene (5 bases). Germline lookup yields CDR1 SGHDT and CDR2 YYEEEE. The CDR3 covers 15 residues. The V end lost 3 bases, the J end lost 0 bases, and 10 bases lay between the germline ends. The CDR3 sequence: CASSYGLSSYNEQFF. The DNA of the CDR3 is TGTGCCAGCAGCTACGGACTTAGCTCCTACAATGAGCAGTTCTTC. The complete variable domain, with remaining parts taken from reference TRBV5-6 and TRBJ2-1, reads DAGVTQSPTHLIKTRGQQVTLRCSPKSGHDTVSWYQQALGQGPQFIFQYYEEEERQRGNFPDRFSGHQFPNYSSELNVNALLLGDSALYLCASSYGLSSYNEQFFGPGTRLTVL.

The chain recombines TRBV7-8 with TRBJ1-3; D perhaps matches TRBD1 (5 bases). This CDR3 is built from 15 residues. V was shortened by 5 bases and J by 3 bases, with 14 bases between the two germline ends. Looked up from germline, CDR1 is SGHVS and CDR2 is FQNEAQ. DNA for the CDR3: TGTGCCAGCAGCCTAGGGTCAGGGATTGGAAACACCATATATTTT. This encodes CASSLGSGIGNTIYF.

This clone was detected only a few times. V usage is TRBV28 and J usage is TRBJ1-2; D is ambiguous. CDR3 length: 11 amino acids. Germline V gives CDR1 MDHEN, CDR2 SYDVKM. Between the trimmed V and J ends, which lost 10 bases and 5 bases, there was a span of 11 bases. This CDR3 reads CAISVSYGYTF. CDR3 sequence (DNA): TGTGCCATCAGCGTCTCGTATGGCTACACCTTC.

The chain is built from TRBV7-2 and TRBJ1-4, with D unresolved. Germline CDR1 SGHTA, CDR2 FQGNSA. The CDR3 extends over 12 amino acids. With 5 bases removed from V and 8 bases from J, the gap between germline ends came to 9 bases. The CDR3 DNA follows: TGTGCCAGCAGCCCAGCGGTCGAAAAACTGTTTTTT. Protein sequence: CASSPAVEKLFF.